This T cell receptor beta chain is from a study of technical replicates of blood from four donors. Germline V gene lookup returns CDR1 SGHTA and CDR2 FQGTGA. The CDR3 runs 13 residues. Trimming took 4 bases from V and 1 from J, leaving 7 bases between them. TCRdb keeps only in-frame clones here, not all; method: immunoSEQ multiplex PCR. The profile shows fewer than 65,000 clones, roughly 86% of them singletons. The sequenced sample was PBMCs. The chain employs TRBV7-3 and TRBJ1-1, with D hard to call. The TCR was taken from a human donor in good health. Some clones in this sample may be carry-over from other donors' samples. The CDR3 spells CASSYSENTEAFF. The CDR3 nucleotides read TGTGCCAGCAGCTACAGTGAGAACACTGAAGCTTTCTTT.